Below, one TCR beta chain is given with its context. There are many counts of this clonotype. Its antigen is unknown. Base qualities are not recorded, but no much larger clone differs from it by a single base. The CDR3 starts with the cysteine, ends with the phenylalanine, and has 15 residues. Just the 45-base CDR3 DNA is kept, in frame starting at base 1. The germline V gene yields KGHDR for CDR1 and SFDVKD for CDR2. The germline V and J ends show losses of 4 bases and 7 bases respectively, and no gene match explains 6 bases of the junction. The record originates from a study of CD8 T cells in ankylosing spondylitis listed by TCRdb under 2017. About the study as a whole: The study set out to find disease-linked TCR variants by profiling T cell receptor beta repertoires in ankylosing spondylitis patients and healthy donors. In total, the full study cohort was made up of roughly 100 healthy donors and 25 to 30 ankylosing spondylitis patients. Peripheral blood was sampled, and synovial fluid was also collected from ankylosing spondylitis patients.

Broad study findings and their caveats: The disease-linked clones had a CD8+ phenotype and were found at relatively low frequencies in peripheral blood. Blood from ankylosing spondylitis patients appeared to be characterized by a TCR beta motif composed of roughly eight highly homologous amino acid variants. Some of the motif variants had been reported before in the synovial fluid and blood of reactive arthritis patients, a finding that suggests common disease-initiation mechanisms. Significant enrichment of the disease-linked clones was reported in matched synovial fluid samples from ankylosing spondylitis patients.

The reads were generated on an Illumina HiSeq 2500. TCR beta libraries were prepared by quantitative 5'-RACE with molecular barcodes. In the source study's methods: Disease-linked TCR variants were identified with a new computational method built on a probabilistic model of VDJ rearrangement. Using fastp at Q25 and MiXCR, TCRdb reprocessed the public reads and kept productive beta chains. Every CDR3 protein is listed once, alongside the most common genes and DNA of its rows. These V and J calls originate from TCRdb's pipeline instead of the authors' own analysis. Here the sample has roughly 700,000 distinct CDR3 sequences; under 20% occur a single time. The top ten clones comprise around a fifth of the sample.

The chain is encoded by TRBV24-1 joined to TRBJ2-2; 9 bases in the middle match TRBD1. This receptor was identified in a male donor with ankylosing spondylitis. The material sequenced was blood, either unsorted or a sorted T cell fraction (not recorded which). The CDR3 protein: CATSESDRGVGELFF. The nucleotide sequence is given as TGTGCCACCAGTGAATCGGACAGGGGAGTCGGGGAGCTGTTTTTT.